This T cell receptor (beta chain) was sequenced during a study of T cells in Graves' hyperthyroidism and ophthalmopathy. This clonotype came up many times. RNA transcripts served as the template for amplifying TCR beta CDR3 regions. Primed by the HTBI set, a first-round RT-PCR was run on the TCR CDR3. TCRdb passed the multiplex PCR reads through MiXCR, listing each CDR3 protein once. Here the sample spans around 190,000 distinct CDR3 sequences, less than 20% being singletons. Germline V gives CDR1 DFQATT, CDR2 SNEGSKA (reference sequence). The length of the CDR3 is 10 residues. The junction had 5 bases not matched to a gene; V was cut back by 7 bases and J by 12 bases.

The material sequenced was blood. The rearrangement joins TRBV20-1 to TRBJ2-1; TRBD2 agrees at 8 bases. This clonotype originated in a woman aged 45-60 years with Graves' hyperthyroidism. In nucleotides, the CDR3 is TGCAGTGTTCGGGGGGGCCGGCAGTTCTTC. The encoded protein is CSVRGGRQFF.